A single sample is the source of the 27 T cell receptor beta chains below, sequenced in a study of CD4 T cells in relation to SARS-CoV-2 and coronaviruses. This table comes from immunoSEQ multiplex PCR, and its TCRdb copy is limited to in-frame clones, with some not included. Of roughly 23,000 clones in the sample, about 70% were seen once. Before the COVID-19 pandemic, during about 2011-2019, CD4+ T cells were taken from unexposed donors. The cells were cultured for under 13 days before CD4+ T cells were isolated. These TCRs' antigens remain unknown. The sample comprised CD4+ T cells from PBMCs, cultured in vitro. The source is a human donor in good health.

The chain recombines TRBV19 with TRBJ1-6; D perhaps matches TRBD1 (6 bases). Germline CDR1 reads LNHDA; CDR2 reads SQIVND (reference sequence). V dropped 8 bases and J dropped 5 bases, with 10 bases sitting between them. This CDR3 is 13 amino acids long. The CDR3 protein is CASSRDNNSPLHF. CDR3 coding DNA: TGTGCCAGTTCCCGGGACAATAATTCACCCCTCCACTTT. Full variable domain (missing parts from reference TRBV19 and TRBJ1-6): DGGITQSPKYLFRKEGQNVTLSCEQNLNHDAMYWYRQDPGQGLRLIYYSQIVNDFQKGDIAEGYSVSREKKESFPLTVTSAQKNPTAFYLCASSRDNNSPLHFGNGTRLTVT.

The chain has TRBV18 and TRBJ1-1, with 7 bases matching TRBD1. CDR1 is KGHSH and CDR2 is LQKENI in the germline V gene. V gave up 6 bases and J gave up 1 base; unmatched junction bases: 8. The CDR3 has 15 residues. The CDR3 is CASSFTGTENTEAFF. Written as DNA, the CDR3 is TGTGCCAGCTCTTTTACCGGGACAGAGAACACTGAAGCTTTCTTT.

This chain uses TRBV21-1 with TRBJ1-1. TRBV21-1 is noted as a pseudogene. The length of the CDR3 is 11 residues. The CDR3 sequence is CASRAITEAFF. DNA of the CDR3: TGTGCCAGCCGAGCCATCACTGAAGCTTTCTTT.

The chain carries TRBV5-1 and TRBJ1-3; no reliable D call. The CDR3 sequence is 17 residues long. Deletions cut 0 bases from V and 0 bases from J, with 13 bases between. The germline V gene encodes CDR1 SGHRS and CDR2 YFSETQ. The CDR3 spells CASSLEGNAFSGNTIYF. In DNA, the CDR3 is TGCGCCAGCAGCTTGGAGGGAAACGCCTTCTCTGGAAACACCATATATTTT. Full variable domain (rest looked up from reference TRBV5-1 and TRBJ1-3): KAGVTQTPRYLIKTRGQQVTLSCSPISGHRSVSWYQQTPGQGLQFLFEYFSETQRNKGNFPGRFSGRQFSNSRSEMNVSTLELGDSALYLCASSLEGNAFSGNTIYFGEGSWLTVV.

This sequence joins TRBV19 and TRBJ2-7; a possible D gene is TRBD2 (6 bases). CDR1 and CDR2 from the germline V gene are LNHDA and SQIVND (reference sequence). This CDR3 is built from 13 residues. Trimming took 9 bases from V and 7 from J, leaving 19 bases between them. CDR3 sequence reads: CASRRPGVGEQYF. The CDR3 nucleotides are TGTGCCAGCCGAAGGCCGGGGGTTGGTGAGCAGTACTTC.

This clone was seen once. This CDR3 reads CSVEARGYYGYTF. In nucleotides, the CDR3 is TGCAGCGTTGAGGCCCGGGGGTACTATGGCTACACCTTC. This chain connects TRBV29-1 to TRBJ1-2; TRBD1 is a possible D gene (5 bases). Germline CDR1 and CDR2: SQVTM and ANQGSEA. Between the trimmed V and J ends, which lost 3 bases and 3 bases, there was a span of 11 bases. CDR3 size: 13 residues.

The chain couples TRBV27 to TRBJ2-1; D remains ambiguous. This CDR3 comprises 12 residues. The V gene's germline CDR1 is MNHEY and CDR2 SMNVEV (reference sequence). V shed 8 bases and J shed 9 bases, with 14 bases lying between them. As DNA, the CDR3 is TGTGCCAGCCCCCCCGTAAAGGGTGAGCAGTTCTTC. It codes for CASPPVKGEQFF.

The rearrangement links TRBV18 to TRBJ1-5; D not resolved. With 6 bases removed from V and 0 bases from J, the gap between germline ends came to 9 bases. The CDR3 spans 14 residues. The germline gives CDR1 KGHSH, CDR2 LQKENI. The CDR3 bases are TGTGCCAGCTCTCCAGGCATTAGCAATCAGCCCCAGCATTTT. Amino acid sequence: CASSPGISNQPQHF.

This sequence joins TRBV13 and TRBJ2-1, with 14 bases that match TRBD2. The CDR3 consists of 17 residues. In germline, CDR1 is PRHDT, CDR2 FYEKMQ (reference sequence). Trimming cost V 4 bases and J 10 bases; bases outside gene matches: 12. Written as DNA, the CDR3 is TGTGCCAGCAGCTCAACCTCGGGACTAGCGGGAGAAGGGGAGCAGTTCTTC. Its protein product is CASSSTSGLAGEGEQFF.

The gene calls are TRBV4-1 and TRBJ2-7; possibly TRBD2 for D (5 bases). The CDR3 length is 14 residues. Germline V gene data show CDR1 as MGHRA and CDR2 as YSYEKL. Trimming took off 1 base at V and 1 base at J, with 8 bases between the two ends. CDR3 sequence reads: CASSQGLASYEQYF. The CDR3, as DNA: TGCGCCAGCAGCCAAGGTCTAGCTTCCTACGAGCAGTACTTC.

This clone has only a few counts. The chain links TRBV7-2 to TRBJ2-5, with a possible D match to TRBD1 (5 bases). V was shortened by 2 bases and J by 2 bases, with 15 bases between the two germline ends. The CDR3 length is 16 residues. Germline-derived CDR1 and CDR2 are SGHTA and FQGNSA. The CDR3 is CASSLSAGQPQETQYF. The CDR3 DNA reads as TGTGCCAGCAGCTTATCAGCAGGGCAGCCGCAAGAGACCCAGTACTTC.

The rearrangement links TRBV9 to TRBJ2-1; D possibly corresponds to TRBD2 (5 bases). The CDR3 contains 12 residues. Germline assignment: CDR1 SGDLS and CDR2 YYNGEE. V lost 4 bases, J lost 14 bases, and 16 bases lay in between. The CDR3 DNA reads as TGTGCCAGCAGCACTCTCGCGGGCGACAAGTTCTTC. Translation gives CASSTLAGDKFF.

The V call is TRBV7-2, the J call TRBJ2-2; 11 nucleotides line up with TRBD2. The CDR3 spans 17 residues. Trimming removed 3 bases from V and 7 bases from J; junction bases left unmatched: 10. Germline loops: CDR1 SGHTA, CDR2 FQGNSA. CDR3 in DNA: TGTGCCAGCAGCTTTAGCGGGGGGGCCGGGACGGGCGGGGAGCTGTTTTTT. Amino acid sequence: CASSFSGGAGTGGELFF.

V and J are TRBV5-1 and TRBJ2-7; D is tentatively TRBD1 or TRBD2 (5 bases each). This CDR3 has 15 residues. Germline assignment: CDR1 SGHRS and CDR2 YFSETQ. V lost 0 bases and J lost 3, with 13 bases in between. CDR3 DNA sequence: TGCGCCAGCAGCTTGGCGGCTGGGGGTGGCTACGAGCAGTACTTC. It encodes CASSLAAGGGYEQYF.

This clone was recorded a few times. This chain uses TRBV19 with TRBJ1-5; no firm D call. Germline assignment: CDR1 LNHDA and CDR2 SQIVND (reference sequence). There are 9 residues in the CDR3. V lost 10 bases and J 9 bases, leaving 7 bases between the germline ends. The CDR3 sequence is CATPRPQHF. The DNA for the CDR3 is TGTGCCACCCCAAGGCCCCAGCATTTT. Complete variable domain (other parts from reference TRBV19 and TRBJ1-5): DGGITQSPKYLFRKEGQNVTLSCEQNLNHDAMYWYRQDPGQGLRLIYYSQIVNDFQKGDIAEGYSVSREKKESFPLTVTSAQKNPTAFYLCATPRPQHFGDGTRLSIL.

Only one count was recorded for this clone. This chain joins TRBV4-3 and TRBJ1-6; D is unclear. Germline CDR1 and CDR2: LGHNA and YSLEER. The CDR3 loop spans 13 amino acids. V was pared by 8 bases and J by 3 bases, with 8 bases between. DNA for the CDR3: TGCGCCAGCGGCAGCGACTATAATTCACCCCTCCACTTT. Translation gives CASGSDYNSPLHF.

The chain is built from TRBV7-2 and TRBJ2-2, with D perhaps matching TRBD1 or TRBD2 (5 bases each). Germline lookup yields CDR1 SGHTA and CDR2 FQGNSA. The CDR3 is made up of 14 amino acids. The V gene lost 5 bases and the J gene lost 2 bases, with 9 bases spanning the gap. CDR3 DNA: TGTGCCAGCAGCCCGGGACCAAACACCGGGGAGCTGTTTTTT. It codes for CASSPGPNTGELFF.

This clone was recorded a few times. The chain is built from TRBV30 and TRBJ2-7, with 15 bases identical to TRBD2. The germline gives CDR1 GTSNPN, CDR2 SVGIG (reference sequence). The CDR3 runs to 15 residues. J was trimmed by 5 bases and V by 1 base; bases with no gene match: 3. CDR3: CAWSAGTSGRHEQYF. DNA for the CDR3: TGTGCCTGGAGTGCTGGGACTAGCGGGAGGCACGAGCAGTACTTC.

The rearrangement links TRBV3-1 (or the pseudogene TRBV3-2) to TRBJ2-4; a possible D gene is TRBD2 (5 bases). V was pared by 2 bases and J by 7 bases, with 6 bases between. The CDR3 totals 12 residues. Per germline, CDR1 LGHDT and CDR2 YNNKEL (reference sequence). In DNA, the CDR3 is TGTGCCAGCAGCCAAAGCGGTAACATTCAGTACTTC. It specifies CASSQSGNIQYF.

The chain links TRBV5-4 to TRBJ1-2, with TRBD1 as a possible D gene (5 bases). The CDR3 spans 15 residues. CDR1 is SGHNT and CDR2 is YYREEE in the germline V gene (reference sequence). V lost 0 bases, J lost 8 bases, and 17 bases lay in between. The CDR3 region is CASSLEGRDARGYTF. The CDR3 DNA is TGTGCCAGCAGCTTGGAGGGGCGAGACGCCCGGGGCTACACCTTC.

The chain couples TRBV4-3 to TRBJ2-2; D is unresolved. The CDR3 length is 17 residues. Germline V CDR1 and CDR2: LGHNA, YSLEER. V lost 2 bases and J lost 6, with 19 bases in between. The CDR3, as DNA: TGCGCCAGCAGCCAACTTACTGGGCAGATTAACGCCGGGGAGCTGTTTTTT. The encoded protein is CASSQLTGQINAGELFF.

J is TRBJ1-6 and V is TRBV2, with D unclear. Between the trimmed V and J ends, which lost 6 bases and 6 bases, there was a span of 9 bases. Germline assignment: CDR1 SNHLY and CDR2 FYNNEI. CDR3 length: 13 residues. This CDR3 is CASRWQVNSPLHF. The CDR3 DNA reads TGTGCCAGCAGATGGCAGGTTAATTCACCCCTCCACTTT.

The chain recombines TRBV30 with TRBJ2-5; no clear D. Trimming cost V 4 bases and J 2 bases, with 5 bases left between them. The germline V gene encodes CDR1 GTSNPN and CDR2 SVGIG (reference sequence). There are 11 residues in the CDR3. Here the CDR3 DNA reads TGTGCCTGGACGACTCAAGAGACCCAGTACTTC. Amino acids: CAWTTQETQYF.

In DNA form, the CDR3 reads TGTGCCAGCAGTGATTCGGGATGGGGCTACACCTTC. Translating gives CASSDSGWGYTF. The V and J genes are TRBV25-1 and TRBJ1-2; D gene ambiguous. This CDR3 has 12 amino acids. Looked up from germline, CDR1 is MGHDK and CDR2 is SYGVNS. V lost 3 bases, J lost 8 bases, and 10 bases lay in between.

This clone was picked up one time. The V and J genes are TRBV12-3 or TRBV12-4 and TRBJ2-3; 8 bases match TRBD2. This CDR3 comprises 13 residues. V shed 6 bases and J 8 bases; nucleotides not matched to a gene: 7. This CDR3 reads CASRRGAVGTQYF. CDR3 nucleotides: TGTGCCAGCAGGCGGGGGGCCGTAGGTACGCAGTATTTT.

The chain links TRBV12-3 or TRBV12-4 to TRBJ1-2; unclear D gene. This CDR3 comprises 13 residues. Trimming pared 1 base from V and 5 bases from J, leaving 8 bases between. The CDR3 DNA is TGTGCCAGCAGTTTAGGGCAGCGATATGGCTACACCTTC. Translating gives CASSLGQRYGYTF.

The chain carries TRBV6-6 and TRBJ2-5; D gene ambiguous. This CDR3 comprises 13 residues. Germline V gene lookup returns CDR1 MNHNY and CDR2 SVGAGI (reference sequence). The V end lost 0 bases, the J end lost 5 bases, and 7 bases lay between the germline ends. Here the CDR3 reads CASSYSTRETQYF. CDR3 in DNA: TGTGCCAGCAGTTACTCGACACGGGAGACCCAGTACTTC.